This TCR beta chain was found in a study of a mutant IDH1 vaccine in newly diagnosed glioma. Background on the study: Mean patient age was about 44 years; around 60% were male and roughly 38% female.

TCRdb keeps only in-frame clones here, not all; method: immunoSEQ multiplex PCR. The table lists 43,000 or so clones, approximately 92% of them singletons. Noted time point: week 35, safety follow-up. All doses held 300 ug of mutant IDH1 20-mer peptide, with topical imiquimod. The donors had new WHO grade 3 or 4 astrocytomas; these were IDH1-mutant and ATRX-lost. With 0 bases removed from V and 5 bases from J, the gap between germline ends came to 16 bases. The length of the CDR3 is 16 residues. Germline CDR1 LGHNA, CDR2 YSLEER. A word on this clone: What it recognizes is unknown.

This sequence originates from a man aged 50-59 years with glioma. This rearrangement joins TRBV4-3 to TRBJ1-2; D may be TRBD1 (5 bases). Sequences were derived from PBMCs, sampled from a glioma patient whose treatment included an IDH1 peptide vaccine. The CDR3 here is CASSQDLFRTPYGYTF. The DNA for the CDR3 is TGCGCCAGCAGCCAAGATCTATTCCGGACACCGTATGGCTACACCTTC.